Listed below are T cell receptor beta chains from one sample, sequenced in a study of blood T cell repertoires in COVID-19. TCRdb's copy holds only in-frame clones and misses some; the assay was immunoSEQ multiplex PCR. Of roughly 400,000 clones in the sample, roughly 91% were seen once. The material sequenced was PBMCs or T cells enriched from blood (not recorded which). The receptor source for this set is a woman in her twenties or thirties who had recovered from COVID-19. Both conserved end residues are part of each CDR3. Each record gives: clone size, V gene, D gene, J gene, CDR3 protein, CDR3 DNA. A D gene is named only where the DNA matches it firmly. Clone size is not always given. Where it is, it says once, few, many or a class for expanded clones.

>.|TRBV7-2|.|TRBJ1-5
CASSWYGAASNQPQHF
TGTGCCAGCAGCTGGTACGGCGCGGCTAGCAATCAGCCCCAGCATTTT
>.|TRBV5-6|.|TRBJ1-2
CASSSYPTGRLYGYTF
TGTGCCAGCAGCTCATACCCGACAGGCCGATTGTATGGCTACACCTTC
>.|TRBV7-8|.|TRBJ1-1
CASSLGRKNTEAFF
TGTGCCAGCAGCTTAGGCAGGAAGAACACTGAAGCTTTCTTT
>.|TRBV15|.|TRBJ2-7
CATSRDLGEQYF
TGTGCCACCAGCAGAGATCTAGGTGAGCAGTACTTC
>.|TRBV7-8|TRBD1|TRBJ2-1
CASGYDRGISDEQFF
TGTGCCAGCGGGTACGACAGGGGTATTAGCGATGAGCAGTTCTTC
>.|TRBV12-3/TRBV12-4|.|TRBJ2-3
CASSPRLDTQYF
TGTGCCAGCAGTCCGCGACTGGATACGCAGTATTTT
>few|TRBV12-3/TRBV12-4|TRBD1|TRBJ1-2
CASRTTGVGGYTF
TGTGCCAGCAGAACAACAGGGGTTGGAGGCTACACCTTC
>.|TRBV7-2|TRBD2|TRBJ2-5
CASSLTGTSRRETQYF
TGTGCCAGCAGCCTCACCGGGACTAGCCGCCGGGAGACCCAGTACTTC
>.|TRBV18|TRBD2|TRBJ2-1
CASSPPGRGVVEQFF
TGTGCCAGCTCGCCTCCTGGGCGGGGGGTTGTAGAGCAGTTCTTC
>.|TRBV3-1/TRBV3-2|TRBD1|TRBJ1-2
CASSQLGQGHYTF
TGTGCCAGCAGCCAACTTGGACAGGGTCACTACACCTTC
>few|TRBV4-1|.|TRBJ1-4
CASGRTDRSPEKLFF
TGCGCCTCAGGGAGGACCGATAGAAGTCCTGAAAAACTGTTTTTT
>.|TRBV19|.|TRBJ2-2
CASSRTVNTGELFF
TGTGCCAGTAGTAGGACAGTGAACACCGGGGAGCTGTTTTTT
>.|TRBV9|.|TRBJ1-1
CASSEMDTENTEAFF
TGTGCCAGCAGCGAGATGGACACGGAGAACACTGAAGCTTTCTTT
>.|TRBV2|TRBD1|TRBJ2-2
CASSEGGQGTGELFF
TGTGCCAGCAGTGAAGGTGGACAGGGGACCGGGGAGCTGTTTTTT
>.|TRBV7-2|TRBD1|TRBJ1-1
CASSEDRRDAFF
TGTGCCAGCAGTGAGGACAGGCGAGACGCTTTCTTT
>.|TRBV18|TRBD1|TRBJ2-1
CASSPDRDQFF
TGTGCCAGCTCACCTGACAGGGACCAGTTCTTC
>once|TRBV18|.|TRBJ2-1
CATLKVGGVTYNEQFF
TGTGCCACCCTAAAGGTAGGCGGGGTAACCTACAATGAGCAGTTCTTC
>.|TRBV29-1|TRBD1|TRBJ2-7
CSVEWQGAYEQYF
TGCAGCGTTGAGTGGCAGGGGGCATACGAGCAGTACTTC
>.|TRBV7-8|TRBD2|TRBJ2-7
CASSLRTRSYEQYF
TGTGCCAGCAGCCTCCGGACTAGATCCTACGAGCAGTACTTC
>.|TRBV12-5|TRBD1|TRBJ1-1
CASGPGQGAHTEAFF
TGTGCTAGTGGTCCGGGACAGGGGGCTCACACTGAAGCTTTCTTT
>.|TRBV7-9|.|TRBJ2-1
CASSSRLVQDDNEQFF
TGTGCCAGCAGCTCCCGACTAGTCCAAGATGACAATGAGCAGTTCTTC
>.|TRBV19|TRBD1|TRBJ1-1
CASSTRDSSGTEAFF
TGTGCCAGTAGTACCCGGGACAGTTCGGGCACTGAAGCTTTCTTT
>.|TRBV5-1|.|TRBJ1-1
CASSFSGSTNTEAFF
TGCGCCAGCAGCTTTTCAGGCTCGACGAACACTGAAGCTTTCTTT
>.|TRBV5-1|.|TRBJ2-1
CASSPYSYNEQFF
TGCGCCAGCAGCCCCTACTCATACAATGAGCAGTTCTTC
>.|TRBV18|.|TRBJ2-1
CASSPGYGSTDEQFF
TGTGCCAGCTCACCTGGTTACGGGAGTACCGATGAGCAGTTCTTC
>.|TRBV19|.|TRBJ1-5
CASGPPGNQPQHF
TGTGCCAGTGGGCCTCCTGGCAATCAGCCCCAGCATTTT
>.|TRBV11-2|.|TRBJ2-1
CASSFPLVIENEQFF
TGTGCCAGCAGCTTCCCCCTAGTGATTGAAAATGAGCAGTTCTTC
>.|TRBV27|.|TRBJ1-5
CASSLVYSNQPQHF
TGTGCCAGCAGTTTAGTATATAGCAATCAGCCCCAGCATTTT
>.|TRBV7-2|TRBD1|TRBJ1-6
CASSSQSEGQGFPFSPLHF
TGTGCCAGCAGCTCCCAGAGCGAGGGACAGGGATTTCCTTTTTCACCCCTCCACTTT
>.|TRBV13|TRBD1|TRBJ2-1
CASSPRRGRGRYNEQFF
TGTGCCAGCAGCCCGCGCCGGGGCAGGGGGCGCTACAATGAGCAGTTCTTC
>.|TRBV10-3|TRBD2|TRBJ2-3
CAISEPLAGASTDTQYF
TGTGCCATCAGTGAGCCTCTAGCGGGAGCTTCCACAGATACGCAGTATTTT
>.|TRBV28|TRBD1|TRBJ1-5
CASSLRGQGPPQPQHF
TGTGCCAGCAGTTTAAGGGGACAGGGTCCCCCTCAGCCCCAGCATTTT
>.|TRBV28|TRBD1|TRBJ1-1
CASRYLRDRAGTEAFF
TGTGCCAGCAGGTACCTCCGGGACAGGGCCGGCACTGAAGCTTTCTTT
>.|TRBV13|.|TRBJ2-3
CASLRWSGGEDTQYF
TGTGCCAGCCTAAGGTGGAGCGGCGGGGAAGATACGCAGTATTTT
>.|TRBV6-5|.|TRBJ2-7
CASRLDSSYEQYF
TGTGCCAGCAGGTTGGACAGTTCCTACGAGCAGTACTTC
>.|TRBV6-4|.|TRBJ2-3
CASGRRDTQYF
TGTGCCAGCGGGAGGAGGGATACGCAGTATTTT
>.|TRBV5-1|TRBD1|TRBJ1-2
CASSPSGQAYYGYTF
TGCGCCAGCAGCCCTTCGGGACAGGCGTACTATGGCTACACCTTC
>.|TRBV7-9|TRBD1|TRBJ2-3
CASSRTGGADTQYF
TGTGCCAGCAGCCGGACAGGGGGAGCAGATACGCAGTATTTT
>.|TRBV2|TRBD2|TRBJ2-7
CASSVEREIYEQYF
TGTGCCAGCAGTGTGGAGCGGGAGATCTACGAGCAGTACTTC
>.|TRBV27|.|TRBJ1-1
CARTSTEAFF
TGTGCCAGGACAAGCACTGAAGCTTTCTTT
>.|TRBV7-3|.|TRBJ2-7
CASSVLLGGEQYF
TGTGCCAGCAGCGTATTATTAGGGGGAGAGCAGTACTTC
>.|TRBV12-3/TRBV12-4|.|TRBJ2-1
CASSPNGDEQFF
TGTGCCAGCAGTCCCAACGGGGATGAGCAGTTCTTC
>.|TRBV7-9|.|TRBJ2-1
CASTPRTTNEQFF
TGTGCCAGCACCCCCAGGACAACGAATGAGCAGTTCTTC
>.|TRBV19|.|TRBJ1-2
CASSMEHRVGYGYTF
TGTGCCAGTAGTATGGAACACAGGGTCGGCTATGGCTACACCTTC
>.|TRBV10-3|TRBD1|TRBJ1-1
CAISEGDSRNTEAFF
TGTGCCATCAGTGAGGGGGACAGTCGGAACACTGAAGCTTTCTTT